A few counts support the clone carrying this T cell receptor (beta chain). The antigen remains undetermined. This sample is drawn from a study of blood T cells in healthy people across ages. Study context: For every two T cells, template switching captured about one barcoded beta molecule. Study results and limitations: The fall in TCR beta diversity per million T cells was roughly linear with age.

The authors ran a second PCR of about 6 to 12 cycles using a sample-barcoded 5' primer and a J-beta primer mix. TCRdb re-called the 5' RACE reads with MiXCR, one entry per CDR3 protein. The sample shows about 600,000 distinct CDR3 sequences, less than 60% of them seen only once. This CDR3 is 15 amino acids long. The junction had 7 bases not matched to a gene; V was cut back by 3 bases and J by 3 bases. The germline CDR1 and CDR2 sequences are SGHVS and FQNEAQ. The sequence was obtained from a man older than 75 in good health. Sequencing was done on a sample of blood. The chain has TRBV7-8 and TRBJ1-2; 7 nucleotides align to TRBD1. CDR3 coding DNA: TGTGCCAGCAGCTTGAGGGCTGGACAGGACTATGGCTACACCTTC. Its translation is CASSLRAGQDYGYTF.